The 12 T cell receptor beta chains in this list originate from one sample, sequenced in a study of chemoradiotherapy in HPV16-positive cancers. TCRdb's table, derived via immunoSEQ multiplex PCR, lists solely in-frame clones and lacks some. In the table there are approximately 13,000 clones, 60% to 75% of which are singletons. The sample was collected from a patient who underwent chemoradiotherapy. These receptors were obtained from a human donor with HPV-associated anogenital cancer.

V usage is TRBV7-9 and J usage is TRBJ2-7; 16 nucleotides align to TRBD2. The V gene's germline CDR1 is SEHNR and CDR2 FQNEAQ (reference sequence). There are 15 residues in the CDR3. V dropped 8 bases and J dropped 2; count of bases not matched to a gene: 3. The CDR3 DNA follows: TGTGCCAGCGGGGGACTAGCGGGAGGGCCCTACGAGCAGTACTTC. As protein: CASGGLAGGPYEQYF.

The chain employs TRBV7-9 and TRBJ1-2; D not certain. This CDR3 is built from 12 residues. V gave up 5 bases and J gave up 8 bases, with 12 bases separating them. Germline lookup yields CDR1 SEHNR and CDR2 FQNEAQ (reference sequence). CDR3 sequence: CASSRDSGGYTF. The CDR3 region has the DNA TGTGCCAGCAGCCGAGATTCCGGAGGCTACACCTTC.

The rearrangement links TRBV27 to TRBJ1-5; D unresolved. The CDR3 is 14 residues long. In germline, CDR1 is MNHEY, CDR2 SMNVEV (reference sequence). V shed 6 bases and J shed 3 bases, with 12 bases lying between them. The CDR3 DNA sequence: TGTGCCAGCAGAGGTGGGATCTCCAATCAGCCCCAGCATTTT. Amino acids: CASRGGISNQPQHF.

The rearrangement joins TRBV7-9 to TRBJ2-1, with D unresolved. Germline CDR1 is SEHNR and CDR2 is FQNEAQ (reference sequence). Trimming pared 5 bases from V and 5 bases from J, leaving 4 bases between. There are 11 residues in the CDR3. The CDR3 DNA reads TGTGCCAGCAGCGTAAACAATGAGCAGTTCTTC. Its protein product is CASSVNNEQFF.

This clone was counted a single time. The chain employs TRBV7-3 and TRBJ2-2; D unclear. This CDR3 contains 15 residues. CDR1 is SGHTA and CDR2 is FQGTGA in the germline V gene. V shed 5 bases and J shed 3 bases, with 13 bases lying between them. CDR3 loop: CASSVGGYYTGELFF. The CDR3 bases are TGTGCCAGCAGCGTGGGCGGCTACTACACCGGGGAGCTGTTTTTT.

The V call is TRBV11-2, the J call TRBJ1-4, with D hard to call. In germline, CDR1 is SGHAT, CDR2 FQNNGV. The ends were cut back, 0 bases at V and 10 bases at J, with 12 bases in the middle. The CDR3 totals 14 residues. CDR3 region: CASSLDPGLGKLFF. CDR3 DNA: TGTGCCAGCAGCTTAGATCCCGGACTGGGAAAACTGTTTTTT.

The V and J genes are TRBV7-9 and TRBJ2-3; D possibly uses TRBD1 or TRBD2 (6 bases each). This CDR3 has 17 residues. Trimming left V 10 bases short and J 5 bases short, with 28 bases between. CDR1 is SEHNR and CDR2 is FQNEAQ in the germline V gene (reference sequence). The CDR3: CATNGGRDAREEDTQYF. The CDR3 nucleotides read TGTGCCACGAATGGGGGGCGGGATGCCAGGGAGGAAGATACGCAGTATTTT.

The chain's CDR3 is CASSAGTGATTDTQYF. The CDR3 DNA reads TGTGCCAGCAGCGCCGGGACAGGCGCTACCACAGATACGCAGTATTTT. The genes are TRBV7-2 and TRBJ2-3, with 8 bases matching TRBD1. Germline CDR1 SGHTA, CDR2 FQGNSA. The CDR3 is 16 residues long. Germline trimming cut 5 bases from V and 2 bases from J; bases unmatched to any gene: 9.

This sequence joins TRBV7-9 and TRBJ2-7; TRBD2 matches 7 bases. CDR3 size: 13 residues. Losses at the gene ends were 3 bases for V and 7 bases for J; bases not matched to a gene: 6. The V gene's germline CDR1 is SEHNR and CDR2 FQNEAQ (reference sequence). The CDR3 bases are TGTGCCAGCAGCTTGCCCCGGGGGGTGGAGCAGTACTTC. Translating it yields CASSLPRGVEQYF.

The chain couples TRBV13 to TRBJ2-3; 8 bases fit TRBD2. This CDR3 is 16 amino acids long. V dropped 0 bases and J dropped 2; count of bases not matched to a gene: 4. CDR1 is PRHDT and CDR2 is FYEKMQ in the germline V gene (reference sequence). In nucleotides, the CDR3 is TGTGCCAGCAGCTTAGGCTTAGCGGGGTACACAGATACGCAGTATTTT. Translating it yields CASSLGLAGYTDTQYF.

The sample holds one count of this clone. The chain links TRBV7-6 to TRBJ1-5, with 11 positions matching TRBD1. V shed 5 bases, J shed 6 bases, and the junction held 12 bases outside the gene matches. The CDR3 length is 17 residues. Looked up from germline, CDR1 is SGHVS and CDR2 is FNYEAQ. The CDR3 loop is CASSRKDPGQGGQPQHF. The DNA for the CDR3 is TGTGCCAGCAGCCGAAAGGATCCGGGACAGGGGGGTCAGCCCCAGCATTTT. Looking up the rest from reference TRBV7-6 and TRBJ1-5 gives the full variable domain: GAGVSQSPRYKVTKRGQDVALRCDPISGHVSLYWYRQALGQGPEFLTYFNYEAQQDKSGLPNDRFSAERPEGSISTLTIQRTEQRDSAMYRCASSRKDPGQGGQPQHFGDGTRLSIL.

The V gene is TRBV28, the J gene TRBJ1-4, with D possibly matching TRBD1 (6 bases). The CDR3 is 13 amino acids. Trimming stripped 9 bases from V and 3 bases from J, with 11 bases between. Germline values: CDR1 MDHEN, CDR2 SYDVKM. The CDR3 DNA sequence: TGTGCCAGTGGACAGACCGCTAATGAAAAACTGTTTTTT. Its protein product is CASGQTANEKLFF.